Included here is one T cell receptor (beta chain) sequence, with context. Its antigen is not known. The table came from immunoSEQ multiplex PCR; TCRdb's copy has only in-frame clones and leaves some out. Among around 130,000 clones listed, about 88% were seen once. This record belongs to a study of PD-1 blockade in mismatch repair-deficient tumors. Overall study context: Patients had eleven to twelve mismatch repair-deficient cancer types, all previously treated and progressing.

Three pembrolizumab responders had their TCRs sequenced. The CDR3 runs to 14 residues. The germline CDR1 and CDR2 sequences are GTSNPN and SVGIG (reference sequence). J gave up 5 bases and V 3 bases, and 7 bases lay outside the gene matches. General study points: After pembrolizumab, tumor-resident clones rose rapidly, then generally contracted before radiologic responses.

This material consisted of peripheral blood, taken just under 74 weeks after starting pembrolizumab. V usage is TRBV30 and J usage is TRBJ1-5; 7 bases fit TRBD1. This clonotype was sampled from an adult with mismatch repair-deficient cancer. Written as DNA, the CDR3 is TGTGCCTGGAGACGACAGGGCACCTATCAGCCCCAGCATTTT. Protein product: CAWRRQGTYQPQHF. The whole variable domain, filled in from reference TRBV30 and TRBJ1-5, reads SQTIHQWPATLVQPVGSPLSLECTVEGTSNPNLYWYRQAAGRGLQLLFYSVGIGQISSEVPQNLSASRPQDRQFILSSKKLLLSDSGFYLCAWRRQGTYQPQHFGDGTRLSIL.